Listed here are 14 T cell receptor beta chains from one sample, sequenced in a study of blood T cell repertoires in COVID-19. Assay used: immunoSEQ multiplex PCR; TCRdb lists only in-frame clones, some missing. Of 110,000 or so clones listed, 70% to 80% are singletons. Material for sequencing was peripheral blood. These receptors were collected from a man aged 65 to 79 with acute or convalescent COVID-19.

This sequence joins TRBV5-3 and TRBJ2-7; unclear D gene. TRBV5-3 is marked as an open reading frame, function uncertain. V was pared by 4 bases and J by 12 bases, with 11 bases between. The CDR3 length is 10 residues. CDR3 residues: CARSLVPGYF. In DNA, the CDR3 is TGTGCCAGAAGCCTAGTTCCCGGGTACTTC.

The chain combines TRBV11-3 with TRBJ1-1; D is undetermined. The CDR3 consists of 13 residues. Per the germline V gene, CDR1 is SGHNT and CDR2 is YENEEA. Trimming stripped 2 bases from V and 1 base from J, with 5 bases between. DNA for the CDR3: TGTGCCAGCAGCTTAAGACAGAACACTGAAGCTTTCTTT. Translated: CASSLRQNTEAFF.

A single count supports this clone. CDR3 nucleotides: TGCAGCGTTGGACAGGGAGGCAATGAGCAGTTCTTC. Translating it yields CSVGQGGNEQFF. This chain uses TRBV29-1 with TRBJ2-1; D possibly corresponds to TRBD1 (7 bases). Between the trimmed V and J ends, which lost 4 bases and 6 bases, there was a span of 10 bases. Germline assignment: CDR1 SQVTM and CDR2 ANQGSEA. This CDR3 contains 12 residues.

The chain has TRBV13 and TRBJ1-3; tentative D call: TRBD1 (6 bases). Germline CDR1 is PRHDT and CDR2 is FYEKMQ (reference sequence). The CDR3 is made up of 15 amino acids. The V end was cut by 1 base, the J end by 4 bases, with 11 bases between. CDR3 DNA: TGTGCCAGCAGCTTAGACCGAGGGGGAGGAAACACCATATATTTT. It translates to CASSLDRGGGNTIYF.

The chain employs TRBV5-5 and TRBJ2-7; TRBD1 matches at 10 bases. Germline loops: CDR1 SGHKS, CDR2 YYEKEE (reference sequence). The CDR3 contains 15 residues. Trimming at V came to 6 bases and at J to 3 bases, leaving 9 bases not matched to a gene. Written as DNA, the CDR3 is TGTGCCAGCACCGCTCCGGACAGGGGGTTCTACGAGCAGTACTTC. This translates into CASTAPDRGFYEQYF.

The V gene is TRBV5-1, the J gene TRBJ1-3; TRBD1 agrees at 8 bases. Per germline, CDR1 SGHRS and CDR2 YFSETQ. Trimming took 4 bases from V and 1 from J; bases not matched to a gene: 10. This CDR3 is built from 17 residues. CDR3 protein: CASSETARGLSGNTIYF. The CDR3 DNA reads as TGCGCCAGCAGCGAAACGGCCAGGGGGCTTTCTGGAAACACCATATATTTT.

J is TRBJ1-1 and V is TRBV7-2, with unresolved D. The CDR3 is made up of 16 amino acids. The germline V gene has CDR1 SGHTA and CDR2 FQGNSA. V was pared by 2 bases and J by 2 bases, with 15 bases between. CDR3 amino acids: CASSLRVSSGNTEAFF. In nucleotides, the CDR3 is TGTGCCAGCAGCTTAAGGGTTAGCAGCGGAAACACTGAAGCTTTCTTT. Combining the CDR3 with reference TRBV7-2 and TRBJ1-1 gives the whole variable domain GAGVSQSPSNKVTEKGKDVELRCDPISGHTALYWYRQSLGQGLEFLIYFQGNSAPDKSGLPSDRFSAERTGGSVSTLTIQRTQQEDSAVYLCASSLRVSSGNTEAFFGQGTRLTVV.

This chain uses TRBV9 with TRBJ2-7, with a tentative D call TRBD1 (6 bases). This CDR3 region has 16 residues. V shed 1 base and J shed 5 bases, with 19 bases lying between them. The germline V gene encodes CDR1 SGDLS and CDR2 YYNGEE. The CDR3, as DNA: TGTGCCAGCAGCGTAACAGGGTACCCCTTTGGAGACGAGCAGTACTTC. Amino acids: CASSVTGYPFGDEQYF.

The rearrangement links TRBV12-3 or TRBV12-4 to TRBJ2-3; no clear D. The CDR3 is made up of 13 amino acids. V shed 3 bases and J shed 3 bases, with 7 bases lying between them. This CDR3 reads CASSFGETDTQYF. DNA of the CDR3: TGTGCCAGCAGTTTCGGTGAGACAGATACGCAGTATTTT.

J is TRBJ1-2 and V is TRBV30; D is possibly TRBD1 (5 bases). The V gene lost 3 bases and the J gene lost 2 bases, with 10 bases spanning the gap. The germline V gene encodes CDR1 GTSNPN and CDR2 SVGIG (reference sequence). The CDR3 spans 13 residues. The CDR3 loop reads CAWSTQENYGYTF. The CDR3 nucleotides read TGTGCCTGGAGCACACAGGAAAACTATGGCTACACCTTC.

The chain carries TRBV27 and TRBJ2-3, with 8 bases matching TRBD2. The V gene end was trimmed by 0 bases and the J gene end by 4 bases; junction bases not matched to a gene: 3. This CDR3 spans 15 amino acids. CDR1 is MNHEY, CDR2 SMNVEV, per germline (reference sequence). The CDR3 loop reads CASSLSGRAPDTQYF. As DNA, the CDR3 is TGTGCCAGCAGTTTATCCGGGAGGGCCCCAGATACGCAGTATTTT.

The chain is built from TRBV7-2 and TRBJ1-1; D possibly corresponds to TRBD1 (5 bases). Per germline, CDR1 SGHTA and CDR2 FQGNSA. The length of the CDR3 is 16 residues. The V end lost 1 base, the J end lost 5 bases, and 17 bases lay between the germline ends. The CDR3 here is CASSLEGLGGGTEAFF. In DNA, the CDR3 is TGTGCCAGCAGCTTAGAGGGTCTGGGCGGGGGAACTGAAGCTTTCTTT. The whole variable domain, filled in from reference TRBV7-2 and TRBJ1-1, reads GAGVSQSPSNKVTEKGKDVELRCDPISGHTALYWYRQSLGQGLEFLIYFQGNSAPDKSGLPSDRFSAERTGGSVSTLTIQRTQQEDSAVYLCASSLEGLGGGTEAFFGQGTRLTVV.

The V and J genes are TRBV28 and TRBJ1-5; possibly TRBD1 for D (5 bases). V was cut by 5 bases and J by 0 bases, with 8 bases left in between. The CDR3 extends over 14 amino acids. Germline CDR1 and CDR2: MDHEN and SYDVKM. CDR3 nucleotide sequence: TGTGCCAGCAGTGGACATTATAGCAATCAGCCCCAGCATTTT. Translating gives CASSGHYSNQPQHF.

In its sample, this clone was seen once. The chain is built from TRBV6-2 or TRBV6-3 and TRBJ2-5, with TRBD2 identical over 11 bases. With V trimmed by 5 bases and J by 1 base, 6 bases remained unmatched. This CDR3 region has 16 residues. Per the germline V gene, CDR1 is MNHEY and CDR2 is SVGEGT. The CDR3 sequence is CASSPPLAGAQETQYF. DNA for the CDR3: TGTGCCAGCAGTCCCCCACTAGCGGGGGCCCAAGAGACCCAGTACTTC.